A single T cell receptor (beta chain) is shown here with its context. Only in-frame clones appear in the TCRdb table, and some are missing; sequencing was by immunoSEQ multiplex PCR. The sample contains about 20,000 clones, roughly 90% of which appear only once. This entry belongs to a study of lymphopenia after photon versus proton radiotherapy. The sequencing here drew on peripheral blood, taken from a patient treated with proton-based radiotherapy. The receptor was derived from an elderly man with esophageal cancer.

This CDR3 is CASSPEPIGYGYTF. DNA for the CDR3: TGTGCCAGCAGCCCAGAACCTATCGGATATGGCTACACCTTC. The V call is TRBV7-9, the J call TRBJ1-2; D remains ambiguous. Trimming took 5 bases from V and 5 from J, leaving 15 bases between them. Germline loops: CDR1 SEHNR, CDR2 FQNEAQ (reference sequence). The CDR3 is 14 residues long.